A single sample gave rise to the 19 T cell receptor beta chains below, sequenced in a study of human T cells and chemical hapten exposure. In TCRdb, the RACE reads were re-called with MiXCR into one record per CDR3 protein. In the table there are roughly 88,000 distinct CDR3 sequences, around 10% of which are singletons. Regarding time point: pre-sensitization, week 0. Treatment defined: therapeutic diphenylcyclopropenone sensitization with weekly scalp DPC. The sample in question was whole blood, obtained in connection with sensitization to the hapten diphenylcyclopropenone (DPC). All receptors derive from a woman between 40 and 55 years old with alopecia areata. Some clones in this sample may be carry-over from other donors' samples.

This clonotype was detected many times. The chain has TRBV2 and TRBJ2-3; 10 positions match TRBD2. The CDR3 covers 15 residues. Trimming cost V 6 bases and J 6 bases; bases outside gene matches: 9. Germline V lookup: CDR1 SNHLY, CDR2 FYNNEI. Here the CDR3 reads CASRRLAGVPDTQYF. The CDR3 DNA reads TGTGCCAGCAGGAGGCTAGCGGGGGTGCCGGATACGCAGTATTTT.

This clonotype was observed many times. The chain joins TRBV7-6 to TRBJ2-7; the D is unclear. Germline loops: CDR1 SGHVS, CDR2 FNYEAQ. Trimming took 1 base from V and 2 from J, leaving 12 bases between them. CDR3 length: 15 amino acids. CDR3 sequence: CASSLEGRPTYEQYF. CDR3 bases: TGTGCCAGCAGCTTAGAGGGCCGCCCCACCTACGAGCAGTACTTC.

This clonotype was detected many times. This CDR3 reads CASINVGLGETQYF. CDR3 DNA sequence: TGTGCCAGCATCAACGTGGGGCTAGGCGAGACCCAGTACTTC. The genes are TRBV6-2 or TRBV6-3 and TRBJ2-5; D is possibly TRBD1 (5 bases). The V end lost 7 bases, the J end lost 5 bases, and 17 bases lay between the germline ends. This CDR3 has 14 residues. CDR1 MNHEY and CDR2 SVGEGT come from the germline V gene.

The chain uses TRBV6-5 and TRBJ2-6, with 8 bases that match TRBD1. CDR1 and CDR2 from the germline V gene are MNHEY and SVGAGI. The CDR3 is 16 residues long. Germline trimming cut 8 bases from V and 1 base from J; bases unmatched to any gene: 7. The CDR3 protein is CASGQDRVSGANVLTF. The DNA for the CDR3 is TGTGCCAGCGGCCAGGACAGGGTATCTGGGGCCAACGTCCTGACTTTC.

This clonotype showed up just a few times. This chain uses TRBV6-5 with TRBJ2-3; TRBD2 matches 8 bases. CDR1 MNHEY and CDR2 SVGAGI come from the germline V gene. Losses at the gene ends were 6 bases for V and 4 bases for J; bases not matched to a gene: 9. The CDR3 runs 15 residues. The CDR3 sequence: CASRSQGLGADTQYF. CDR3 in DNA: TGTGCCAGCAGATCTCAGGGACTAGGCGCAGATACGCAGTATTTT.

Many counts were recorded for this clonotype. The gene calls are TRBV5-5 and TRBJ2-7, with D perhaps TRBD1 (6 bases). This CDR3 has 15 residues. The germline V gene encodes CDR1 SGHKS and CDR2 YYEKEE (reference sequence). V was cut by 4 bases and J by 1 base, with 15 bases left in between. CDR3 residues: CASSPTGTLSYEQYF. For the CDR3, the DNA is TGTGCCAGCAGCCCAACCGGGACACTATCCTACGAGCAGTACTTC.

This clonotype was counted at least ten times. The chain joins TRBV5-4 to TRBJ1-2, with D unclear. This CDR3 has 13 residues. Deletions cut 4 bases from V and 6 bases from J, with 13 bases between. Looked up from germline, CDR1 is SGHNT and CDR2 is YYREEE (reference sequence). The CDR3: CASSRIPRDGYTF. In nucleotides, the CDR3 is TGTGCCAGCAGCCGTATCCCCCGGGATGGCTACACCTTC.

The rearrangement joins TRBV6-5 to TRBJ2-7, with D tentatively TRBD2 (5 bases). CDR1 is MNHEY and CDR2 is SVGAGI in the germline V gene. The V end was cut by 6 bases, the J end by 0 bases, with 12 bases between. There are 14 residues in the CDR3. The CDR3 spells CASSRGRDSYEQYF. In DNA form, the CDR3 reads TGTGCCAGCAGCCGAGGACGGGACTCCTACGAGCAGTACTTC.

This clonotype has just a few counts. The chain joins TRBV9 to TRBJ2-5, with 10 nucleotides matching TRBD2. The CDR3 runs 17 residues. With V trimmed by 3 bases and J by 1 base, 9 bases remained unmatched. CDR1 and CDR2 from the germline V gene are SGDLS and YYNGEE. DNA for the CDR3: TGTGCCAGCAGCGCATCTCTAGCGGGGGCCCTCCAAGAGACCCAGTACTTC. It codes for CASSASLAGALQETQYF.

This clonotype was counted many times. The rearrangement joins TRBV6-1 to TRBJ1-6; TRBD1 might be the D (6 bases). CDR3 size: 17 residues. V was trimmed by 5 bases and J by 2 bases, leaving 16 bases between them. Germline CDR1 reads MNHNS; CDR2 reads SASEGT. CDR3 nucleotide sequence: TGTGCCAGCAGTCCTCGAACAGGGATCACCTATAATTCACCCCTCCACTTT. It encodes CASSPRTGITYNSPLHF.

In this sample, this clonotype turned up many times. J is TRBJ2-7 and V is TRBV12-3 or TRBV12-4; 7 bases map to TRBD1. This CDR3 region has 16 residues. Trimming cost V 6 bases and J 4 bases; bases outside gene matches: 15. In DNA form, the CDR3 reads TGTGCCAGCAGCCCCCCTGGGGGACAGACCTTATACGAGCAGTACTTC. This codes for CASSPPGGQTLYEQYF.

The chain couples TRBV6-6 to TRBJ2-1; 8 bases map to TRBD1. V lost 5 bases, J lost 5 bases, and 14 bases stayed unmatched. This CDR3 has 17 amino acids. In germline, CDR1 is MNHNY, CDR2 SVGAGI (reference sequence). The CDR3 here is CASSDPNSGTGDNEQFF. CDR3 DNA: TGTGCCAGCAGTGACCCCAACTCCGGGACAGGAGACAATGAGCAGTTCTTC.

In its sample, this clonotype was seen a few times. As DNA, the CDR3 is TGTGCCAGCAGTTTATACGGGGGCACCCCCCAAGCTTTCTTT. Its protein product is CASSLYGGTPQAFF. V and J are TRBV27 and TRBJ1-1, with a possible D match to TRBD1 (6 bases). CDR3 size: 14 residues. V was cut by 1 base and J by 9 bases, with 15 bases left in between. Germline loops: CDR1 MNHEY, CDR2 SMNVEV (reference sequence).

This clonotype was observed a handful of times. The gene calls are TRBV4-1 and TRBJ2-1, with D possibly TRBD2 on 6 matching bases. The germline V gene encodes CDR1 MGHRA and CDR2 YSYEKL. CDR3 length: 16 residues. V dropped 0 bases and J dropped 0 bases, with 9 bases sitting between them. The CDR3 reads CASSQDEGGSYNEQFF. The CDR3 bases are TGCGCCAGCAGCCAAGATGAGGGAGGCTCCTACAATGAGCAGTTCTTC.

This clonotype has a count of ten or more. The J gene is TRBJ2-7, the V gene TRBV3-1; a weak D match, TRBD2 (5 bases). CDR1 and CDR2 from the germline V gene are LGHDT and YNNKEL (reference sequence). The CDR3 is 14 amino acids. Trimming removed 4 bases from V and 3 bases from J, with 13 bases in between. This CDR3 is CASSLTGWGYEQYF. The CDR3 region has the DNA TGTGCCAGCAGCCTCACGGGGTGGGGCTACGAGCAGTACTTC.

This clonotype was found many times. The chain has TRBV18 and TRBJ1-6, with 9 positions matching TRBD1. V shed 2 bases, J shed 7 bases, and the junction held 3 bases outside the gene matches. The CDR3 runs to 15 residues. Germline CDR1 reads KGHSH; CDR2 reads LQKENI. The CDR3 coding sequence is TGTGCCAGCTCACCAGACGGACAGGGGAATTCACCCCTCCACTTT. Protein product: CASSPDGQGNSPLHF.

This chain joins TRBV7-2 and TRBJ2-2; 8 bases are shared with TRBD2. J gave up 5 bases and V 6 bases, and 14 bases lay outside the gene matches. CDR1 and CDR2 from the germline V gene are SGHTA and FQGNSA. This CDR3 has 17 amino acids. CDR3 nucleotides: TGTGCCAGCAGTCCGGACTCCGGGAGGGCAGGGACCGGGGAGCTGTTTTTT. The encoded protein is CASSPDSGRAGTGELFF.

As to this clonotype: Just one base apart from a much larger clone, this may be a read error. The CDR3 ends on some other residue instead of the conserved phenylalanine or tryptophan, so this is likely a read error. CDR3 residues: CASSPLGPSNEQFL. CDR3 in DNA: TGTGCCAGCAGCCCTTTGGGGCCGTCTAACGAGCAGTTCCTC. The gene calls are TRBV7-9 and TRBJ2-1; the D gene is possibly TRBD1 (5 bases). Trimming removed 5 bases at V and 10 bases at J, with 18 bases between. The CDR3 has 14 amino acids. Germline CDR1 and CDR2: SEHNR and FQNEAQ (reference sequence).

This clonotype was seen ten or more times. The chain carries TRBV20-1 and TRBJ2-4; a weak D match, TRBD2 (6 bases). This CDR3 has 14 residues. In germline, CDR1 is DFQATT, CDR2 SNEGSKA (reference sequence). Trimming shortened V by 3 bases and J by 6 bases, and 15 bases separated the two germline ends. CDR3: CSASPGFGGNIQYF. CDR3 nucleotides: TGCAGTGCTAGTCCAGGATTCGGGGGAAACATTCAGTACTTC.